Presented here are 19 T cell receptor beta chains from one specimen sequenced in a study of graft-versus-host responses after intestinal transplantation. Profiling relied on immunoSEQ multiplex PCR, and the TCRdb table lists in-frame clones only, not all of them. The repertoire consists of 35,000 to 40,000 clones, with about 90% occurring once and the leading ten covering about a sixth. Intraepithelial and lamina propria lymphocytes were isolated from graft specimens. The specimen was ileum tissue, collected about 200 days after intestinal transplant. All receptors derive from a human patient who received an intestinal transplant, so some T cells may come from the graft donor.

V usage is TRBV28 and J usage is TRBJ1-2; D not resolved. CDR1 and CDR2 (germline): MDHEN, SYDVKM. The CDR3 runs to 12 residues. V lost 6 bases, J lost 8 bases, and 13 bases lay in between. CDR3: CASSLMPRGYTF. DNA of the CDR3: TGTGCCAGCAGCCTTATGCCGAGGGGCTACACCTTC.

This sequence joins TRBV7-3 and TRBJ2-1, with 8 bases aligning to TRBD2. This CDR3 spans 15 amino acids. The germline gives CDR1 SGHTA, CDR2 FQGTGA. The V gene end was trimmed by 4 bases and the J gene end by 1 base; junction bases not matched to a gene: 3. CDR3 protein: CASSWGGRSYNEQFF. CDR3 DNA sequence: TGTGCCAGCAGCTGGGGCGGGAGGTCCTACAATGAGCAGTTCTTC.

J is TRBJ1-1 and V is TRBV5-1; D call uncertain. The germline V gene encodes CDR1 SGHRS and CDR2 YFSETQ. V was clipped by 1 base and J by 0 bases, with 10 bases between them. The CDR3 sequence is 15 residues long. The DNA of the CDR3 is TGCGCCAGCAGCTTGTCTCGGGAGTTGAACACTGAAGCTTTCTTT. This translates into CASSLSRELNTEAFF. Using reference TRBV5-1 and TRBJ1-1 for the parts outside the CDR3, the full variable domain is KAGVTQTPRYLIKTRGQQVTLSCSPISGHRSVSWYQQTPGQGLQFLFEYFSETQRNKGNFPGRFSGRQFSNSRSEMNVSTLELGDSALYLCASSLSRELNTEAFFGQGTRLTVV.

The chain joins TRBV27 to TRBJ2-3; TRBD2 agrees at 9 bases. The CDR3 totals 18 residues. The ends lost 1 base at V and 2 bases at J; junction bases unmatched: 10. The germline CDR1 and CDR2 sequences are MNHEY and SMNVEV (reference sequence). CDR3 sequence: CASSLFQTSGPPTDTQYF. The CDR3 DNA reads as TGTGCCAGCAGTTTATTTCAAACTAGCGGGCCTCCCACAGATACGCAGTATTTT.

This clone was recorded only once. One end of the junction does not line up with germline, which may come from a read error. The V gene is TRBV5-1, the J gene TRBJ2-7, with 9 bases matching TRBD2. The CDR3 is made up of 17 amino acids. Germline CDR1 SGHRS, CDR2 YFSETQ. The CDR3 loop is CASSLGPPREGPYEQYF. CDR3 DNA sequence: TGCGCCAGCAGTTTGGGCCCCCCGCGGGAGGGCCCCTACGAGCAGTACTTC.

The chain is built from TRBV7-6 and TRBJ2-2, with D uncertain. CDR1 is SGHVS, CDR2 FNYEAQ, per germline. Trimming took 5 bases from V and 5 from J, leaving 12 bases between them. This CDR3 region has 14 residues. DNA of the CDR3: TGTGCCAGCAGCCAAATAGGTGGGACCGGGGAGCTGTTTTTT. Translated: CASSQIGGTGELFF.

This clone was seen more than once but under ten times. This rearrangement joins TRBV6-5 to TRBJ2-7, with D hard to call. The CDR3 totals 15 residues. CDR1 and CDR2 (germline): MNHEY, SVGAGI. Deletions cut 0 bases from V and 7 bases from J, with 16 bases between. Here the CDR3 reads CASSYSSDSRREQYF. CDR3 coding DNA: TGTGCCAGCAGTTACTCGAGTGACTCTCGGCGGGAGCAGTACTTC.

This clone is a singleton in its sample. The V and J genes are TRBV7-2 and TRBJ2-2; no clear D. V was trimmed by 4 bases and J by 5 bases, leaving 14 bases between them. There are 15 residues in the CDR3. Germline CDR1 is SGHTA and CDR2 is FQGNSA. The CDR3 region is CASSSWTPVTGELFF. The DNA for the CDR3 is TGTGCCAGCAGCTCTTGGACCCCAGTGACCGGGGAGCTGTTTTTT.

The rearrangement links TRBV29-1 to TRBJ1-6; 11 positions agree with TRBD1. Germline assignment: CDR1 SQVTM and CDR2 ANQGSEA. V trimming: 4 bases; J trimming: 10 bases; junction bases outside the gene matches: 3. The CDR3 spans 13 residues. The CDR3 nucleotides are TGCAGCGTTGGGGGACAGGGGGGGTCACCCCTCCACTTT. It codes for CSVGGQGGSPLHF.

In its sample, this clone ranks as medium-sized. The rearrangement links TRBV5-1 to TRBJ2-3; D gene ambiguous. The CDR3 is 15 residues long. Trimming removed 4 bases from V and 1 base from J, with 13 bases in between. Germline V gene data show CDR1 as SGHRS and CDR2 as YFSETQ. CDR3 amino acids: CASSMRSQGTDTQYF. In nucleotides, the CDR3 is TGCGCCAGCAGCATGAGGTCTCAGGGCACAGATACGCAGTATTTT.

The chain employs TRBV27 and TRBJ2-7; TRBD1 might be the D (5 bases). Trimming cost V 0 bases and J 7 bases, with 10 bases left between them. Germline assignment: CDR1 MNHEY and CDR2 SMNVEV (reference sequence). CDR3 length: 13 amino acids. CDR3 sequence: CASSLSSGREQYF. The CDR3 DNA sequence: TGTGCCAGCAGTTTATCGTCAGGGCGTGAGCAGTACTTC.

This clone was observed a few times. The V gene is TRBV28, the J gene TRBJ2-1, with D maybe TRBD2 (5 bases). This CDR3 contains 16 residues. Germline V gene sequence: CDR1 MDHEN, CDR2 SYDVKM. Trimming stripped 5 bases from V and 6 bases from J, with 20 bases between. In DNA form, the CDR3 reads TGTGCCAGCAGTCTAAGGCTAGCAAACTACTTCAATGAGCAGTTCTTC. Its translation is CASSLRLANYFNEQFF.

V usage is TRBV14 and J usage is TRBJ1-6; 8 nucleotides line up with TRBD1. CDR1 and CDR2 from the germline V gene are SGHDN and FVKESK. The CDR3 has 13 residues. V dropped 2 bases and J dropped 10; count of bases not matched to a gene: 1. The CDR3 is CASSQYRGSPLHF. The CDR3 region has the DNA TGTGCCAGCAGCCAATACAGGGGGTCACCCCTCCACTTT.

CDR3 DNA: TGCGCCAGCAGTGATTCAGGGTACCAAGAGACCCAGTACTTC. The encoded protein is CASSDSGYQETQYF. The chain combines TRBV10-1 with TRBJ2-5; maybe TRBD1 (5 bases). Germline values: CDR1 WNHNN, CDR2 SYGVQD (reference sequence). The CDR3 is made up of 14 amino acids. V shed 3 bases and J shed 0 bases, with 8 bases lying between them.

The chain joins TRBV6-5 to TRBJ2-7; 9 bases align to TRBD1. CDR1 is MNHEY, CDR2 SVGAGI, per germline. With 2 bases clipped from V and 0 bases from J, the junction kept 2 bases outside the gene matches. The CDR3 totals 15 residues. The DNA of the CDR3 is TGTGCCAGCAGTTACATGACAGGGGGCTCCTACGAGCAGTACTTC. It translates to CASSYMTGGSYEQYF.

The chain has TRBV2 and TRBJ2-1; D perhaps matches TRBD2 (6 bases). This CDR3 contains 14 residues. Trimming pared 3 bases from V and 9 bases from J, leaving 15 bases between. The germline V gene encodes CDR1 SNHLY and CDR2 FYNNEI. This CDR3 is CASSERGASGEQFF. Here the CDR3 DNA reads TGTGCCAGCAGTGAGCGGGGTGCCTCTGGTGAGCAGTTCTTC.

This clone appeared a few times. The V and J genes are TRBV6-6 and TRBJ2-1; perhaps TRBD2 as D (6 bases). The V end was cut by 2 bases, the J end by 8 bases, with 10 bases between. CDR1 is MNHNY, CDR2 SVGAGI, per germline (reference sequence). This CDR3 spans 13 amino acids. CDR3 DNA: TGTGCCAGCAGTTACGGAGGGAACTATGAGCAGTTCTTC. Its protein product is CASSYGGNYEQFF.

J is TRBJ2-2 and V is TRBV7-2; 13 positions match TRBD2. Germline V lookup: CDR1 SGHTA, CDR2 FQGNSA. The CDR3 has 15 residues. V trimming: 5 bases; J trimming: 7 bases; junction bases outside the gene matches: 4. The CDR3 spells CASSPLAGGLGELFF. As DNA, the CDR3 is TGTGCCAGCAGCCCACTAGCGGGAGGGCTCGGGGAGCTGTTTTTT.

This clone was counted only a few times. The chain employs TRBV9 and TRBJ2-1; 13 nucleotides line up with TRBD2. V trimming: 0 bases; J trimming: 7 bases; junction bases outside the gene matches: 7. From germline, CDR1 is SGDLS and CDR2 YYNGEE. CDR3 length equals 17 residues. The CDR3: CASSVGLAGGLWNEQFF. CDR3 coding DNA: TGTGCCAGCAGCGTAGGACTAGCGGGAGGCCTTTGGAATGAGCAGTTCTTC.